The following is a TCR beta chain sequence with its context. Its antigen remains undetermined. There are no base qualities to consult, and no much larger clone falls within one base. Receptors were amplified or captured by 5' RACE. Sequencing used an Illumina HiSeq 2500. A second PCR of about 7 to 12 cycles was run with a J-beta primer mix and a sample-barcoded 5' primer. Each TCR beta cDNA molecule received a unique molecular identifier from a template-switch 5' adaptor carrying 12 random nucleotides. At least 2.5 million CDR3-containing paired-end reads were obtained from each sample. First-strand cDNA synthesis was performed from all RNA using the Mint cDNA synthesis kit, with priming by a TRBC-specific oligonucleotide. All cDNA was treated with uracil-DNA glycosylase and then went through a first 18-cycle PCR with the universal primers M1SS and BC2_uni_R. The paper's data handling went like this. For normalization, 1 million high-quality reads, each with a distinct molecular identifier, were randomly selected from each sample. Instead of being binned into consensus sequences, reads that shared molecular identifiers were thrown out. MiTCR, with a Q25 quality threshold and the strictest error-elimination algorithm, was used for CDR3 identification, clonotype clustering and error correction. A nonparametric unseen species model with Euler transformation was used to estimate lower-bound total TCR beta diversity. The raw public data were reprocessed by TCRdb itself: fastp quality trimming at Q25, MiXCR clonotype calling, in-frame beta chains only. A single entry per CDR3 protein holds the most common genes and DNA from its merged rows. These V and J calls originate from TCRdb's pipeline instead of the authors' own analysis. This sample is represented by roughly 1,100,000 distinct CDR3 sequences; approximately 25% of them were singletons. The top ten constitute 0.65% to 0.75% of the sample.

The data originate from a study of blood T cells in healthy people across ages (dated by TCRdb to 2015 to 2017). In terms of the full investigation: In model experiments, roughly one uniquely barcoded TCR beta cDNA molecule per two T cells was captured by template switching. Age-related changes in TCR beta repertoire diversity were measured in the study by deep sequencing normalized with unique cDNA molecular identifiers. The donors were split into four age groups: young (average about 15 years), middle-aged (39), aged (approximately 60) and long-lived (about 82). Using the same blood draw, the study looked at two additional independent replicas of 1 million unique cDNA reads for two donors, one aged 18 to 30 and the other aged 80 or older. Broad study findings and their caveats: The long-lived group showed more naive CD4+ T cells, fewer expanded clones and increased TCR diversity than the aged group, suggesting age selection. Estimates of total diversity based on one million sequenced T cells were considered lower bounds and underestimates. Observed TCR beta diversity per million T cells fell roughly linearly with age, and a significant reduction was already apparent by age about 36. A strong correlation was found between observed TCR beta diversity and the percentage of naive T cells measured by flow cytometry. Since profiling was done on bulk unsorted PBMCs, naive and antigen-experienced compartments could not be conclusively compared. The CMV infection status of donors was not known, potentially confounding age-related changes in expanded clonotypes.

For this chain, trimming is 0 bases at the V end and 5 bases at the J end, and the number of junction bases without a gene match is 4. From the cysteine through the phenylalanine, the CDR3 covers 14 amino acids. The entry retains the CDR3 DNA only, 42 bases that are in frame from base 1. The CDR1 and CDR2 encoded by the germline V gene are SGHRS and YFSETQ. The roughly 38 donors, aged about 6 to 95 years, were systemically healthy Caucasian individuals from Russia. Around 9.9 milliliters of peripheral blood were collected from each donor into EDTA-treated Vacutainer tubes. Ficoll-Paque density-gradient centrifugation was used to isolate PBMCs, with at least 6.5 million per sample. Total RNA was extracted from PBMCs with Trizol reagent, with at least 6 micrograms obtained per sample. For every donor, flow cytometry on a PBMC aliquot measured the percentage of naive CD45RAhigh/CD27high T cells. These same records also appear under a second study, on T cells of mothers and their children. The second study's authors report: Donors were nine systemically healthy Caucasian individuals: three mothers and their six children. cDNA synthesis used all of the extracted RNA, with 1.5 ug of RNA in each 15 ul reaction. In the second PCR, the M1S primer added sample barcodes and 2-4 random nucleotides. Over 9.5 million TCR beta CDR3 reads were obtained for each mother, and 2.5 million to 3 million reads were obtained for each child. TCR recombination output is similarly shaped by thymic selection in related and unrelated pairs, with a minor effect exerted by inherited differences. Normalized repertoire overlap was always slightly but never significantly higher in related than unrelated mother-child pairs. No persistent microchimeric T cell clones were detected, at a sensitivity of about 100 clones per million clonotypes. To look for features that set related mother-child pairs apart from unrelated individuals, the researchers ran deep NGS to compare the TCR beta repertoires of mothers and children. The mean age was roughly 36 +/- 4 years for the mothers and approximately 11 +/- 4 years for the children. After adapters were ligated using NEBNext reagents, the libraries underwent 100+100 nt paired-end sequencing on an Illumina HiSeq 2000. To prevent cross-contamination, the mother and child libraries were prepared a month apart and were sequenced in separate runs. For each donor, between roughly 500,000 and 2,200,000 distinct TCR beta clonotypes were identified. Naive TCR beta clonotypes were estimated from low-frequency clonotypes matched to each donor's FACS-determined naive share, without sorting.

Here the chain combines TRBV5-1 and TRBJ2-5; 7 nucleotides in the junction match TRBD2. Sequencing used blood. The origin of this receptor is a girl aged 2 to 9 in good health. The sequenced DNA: TGCGCCAGCAGCTTGGCCCGGGGGGACGAGACCCAGTACTTC. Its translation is CASSLARGDETQYF.